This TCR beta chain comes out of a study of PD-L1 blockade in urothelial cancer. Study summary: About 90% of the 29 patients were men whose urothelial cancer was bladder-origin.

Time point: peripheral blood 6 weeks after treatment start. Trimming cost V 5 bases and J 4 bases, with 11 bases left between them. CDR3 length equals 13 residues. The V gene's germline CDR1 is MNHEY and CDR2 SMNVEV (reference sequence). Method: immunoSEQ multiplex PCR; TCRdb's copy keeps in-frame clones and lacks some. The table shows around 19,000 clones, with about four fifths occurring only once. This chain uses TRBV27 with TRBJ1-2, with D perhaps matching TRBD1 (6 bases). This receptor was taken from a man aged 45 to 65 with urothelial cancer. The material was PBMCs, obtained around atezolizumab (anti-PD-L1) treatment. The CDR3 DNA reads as TGTGCCAGCAGTACTACAGGGTTCTATGGCTACACCTTC. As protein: CASSTTGFYGYTF.